Detailed here is one T cell receptor beta chain. The antigen remains undetermined. This record comes from a study of T cell responses to AZD1222 COVID-19 vaccine. Study as a whole: Investigators merged groups given second doses at roughly 4 or roughly 12 weeks. Study-wide results and caveats: Across spike, vaccine-associated CD4 TCRs were found, dominant at 160-218 and 743-854. After the peak T cell response, and only then, were repertoires sampled. Donors were largely white British and mainly female; clonal diversity was possibly underestimated.

The germline CDR1 and CDR2 sequences are MNHNY and SVGAGI (reference sequence). Trimming stripped 6 bases from V and 5 bases from J, with 22 bases between. The CDR3 length is 16 residues. The protocol was immunoSEQ multiplex PCR, while the TCRdb copy is restricted to in-frame clones and leaves out a portion. This table holds approximately 92,000 clones, approximately 91% found once. The material was peripheral blood, obtained on day 0 of AZD1222 vaccination. The chain is built from TRBV6-6 and TRBJ2-5, with D possibly matching TRBD2 (6 bases). The receptor's source is an adult in good health. The CDR3 DNA sequence: TGTGCCAGCAGAGACCACCCGGGACTCGCTTTGGAGACCCAGTACTTC. Protein sequence: CASRDHPGLALETQYF.